This T cell receptor beta chain came from a study of spatial heterogeneity in lung cancer. Overall study: There were some 76 donors, all of them untreated patients with early-stage non-small cell lung cancer. PBMC samples from follow-up, when available, were sequenced at a median of about 2 years post-resection. Study findings and constraints: Detection of ubiquitous tumor TCRs in blood was higher at resection than follow-up.

TCRdb reanalysed the 5' RACE reads using MiXCR and keeps one entry per CDR3 protein. The sample includes more than 95,000 distinct CDR3 sequences, roughly an eighth of them seen just once. Time point noted: blood at routine non-recurrence follow-up after resection. The sequenced material consisted of unsorted whole RNA from tumor, nontumor lung or frozen PBMC. This clonotype appeared a few times. What it recognizes is unknown. Germline lookup yields CDR1 SGHKS and CDR2 YYEKEE (reference sequence). Trimming cost V 1 base and J 1 base; bases outside gene matches: 4. The CDR3 contains 15 residues. The TCR originated in a male donor with early-stage non-small cell lung cancer. V gene TRBV5-5 combines with J gene TRBJ1-2; 7 bases are a match to TRBD1. The material sequenced was PBMCs, taken at follow-up. The DNA of the CDR3 is TGTGCCAGCAGCTTGTGGCGACAGGGTAACTATGGCTACACCTTC. Protein sequence: CASSLWRQGNYGYTF.